This TCR beta chain was sequenced for a study of radiation and T cells in renal cell carcinoma. As for time point: blood 4 weeks post-SBRT, at nephrectomy. Sample treatment: 15 Gy SBRT to primary tumor, nephrectomy 4 weeks later. Measured with immunoSEQ multiplex PCR; TCRdb has only the in-frame clones, and not every one. Of about 76,000 clones in the sample, approximately 90% were seen once. The CDR3 is 13 residues long. Germline V gives CDR1 MNHNS, CDR2 SASEGT. Trimming pared 7 bases from V and 5 bases from J, leaving 13 bases between. The source is a woman in her sixties or seventies with renal cell carcinoma. This chain joins TRBV6-1 and TRBJ2-3; unclear D gene. Here the sequenced sample was blood, taken from a patient whose treatment included radiotherapy and nephrectomy. DNA for the CDR3: TGTGCCAGCACACCCTTAGCAGAAGATACGCAGTATTTT. Protein: CASTPLAEDTQYF.